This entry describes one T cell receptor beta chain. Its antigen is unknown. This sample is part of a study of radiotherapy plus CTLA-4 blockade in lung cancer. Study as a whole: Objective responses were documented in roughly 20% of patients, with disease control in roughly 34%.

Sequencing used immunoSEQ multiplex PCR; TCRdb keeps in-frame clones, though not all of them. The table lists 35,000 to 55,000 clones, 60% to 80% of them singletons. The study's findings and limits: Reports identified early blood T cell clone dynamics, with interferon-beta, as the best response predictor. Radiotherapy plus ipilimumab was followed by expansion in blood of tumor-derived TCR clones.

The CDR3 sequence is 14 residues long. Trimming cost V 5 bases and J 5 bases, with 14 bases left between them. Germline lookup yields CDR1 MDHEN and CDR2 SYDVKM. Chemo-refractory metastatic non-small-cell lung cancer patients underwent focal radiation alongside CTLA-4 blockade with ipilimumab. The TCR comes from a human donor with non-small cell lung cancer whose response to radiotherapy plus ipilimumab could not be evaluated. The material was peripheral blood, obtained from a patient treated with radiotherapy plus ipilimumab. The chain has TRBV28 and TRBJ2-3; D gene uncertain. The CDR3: CASSKPGTLDTQYF. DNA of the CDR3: TGTGCCAGCAGTAAGCCAGGAACTTTAGATACGCAGTATTTT.